Listed here are 22 T cell receptor beta chains from one sample, sequenced in a study of blood T cell repertoires in COVID-19. Produced via immunoSEQ multiplex PCR; TCRdb's table is partial and in-frame only. The sample consists of around 110,000 clones, around 80% of them appearing once. Material: peripheral blood. The source is an elderly man with COVID-19, enrolled during active disease.

V gene TRBV19 combines with J gene TRBJ1-1; D is perhaps TRBD1 (5 bases). Between the trimmed V and J ends, which lost 1 base and 1 base, there was a span of 7 bases. CDR3 size: 14 residues. CDR1 and CDR2 (germline): LNHDA, SQIVND (reference sequence). CDR3 DNA sequence: TGTGCCAGTAGTATAGTTGGGGCGAACACTGAAGCTTTCTTT. Protein: CASSIVGANTEAFF.

This clone was seen once. V gene TRBV6-2 or TRBV6-3 combines with J gene TRBJ2-2, with a weak D call TRBD1 (7 bases). The V end lost 6 bases, the J end lost 6 bases, and 17 bases lay between the germline ends. The CDR3 length is 15 residues. Germline CDR1 reads MNHEY; CDR2 reads SVGEGT. CDR3 loop: CASSFQGGPPGELFF. The CDR3 DNA follows: TGTGCCAGCAGCTTCCAGGGGGGCCCGCCCGGGGAGCTGTTTTTT.

The chain combines TRBV6-6 with TRBJ1-5; D is uncertain. The CDR3 has 13 residues. Germline V gene data show CDR1 as MNHNY and CDR2 as SVGAGI (reference sequence). Between the trimmed V and J ends, which lost 7 bases and 6 bases, there was a span of 13 bases. The chain's CDR3 is CASTQPGFQPQHF. In nucleotides, the CDR3 is TGTGCCAGCACCCAGCCCGGGTTTCAGCCCCAGCATTTT.

The chain couples TRBV28 to TRBJ2-2; 12 nucleotides agree with TRBD2. The V and J ends lost 5 bases and 3 bases, in that order; junction bases with no gene match: 4. The CDR3 is made up of 16 amino acids. Per the germline V gene, CDR1 is MDHEN and CDR2 is SYDVKM. DNA of the CDR3: TGTGCCAGCAGTCCTAGCGGGAGGGGGTACACCGGGGAGCTGTTTTTT. As protein: CASSPSGRGYTGELFF.

The rearrangement uses TRBV13 and TRBJ1-5; D gene unclear. V lost 0 bases, J lost 2 bases, and 11 bases lay in between. Germline V gene sequence: CDR1 PRHDT, CDR2 FYEKMQ (reference sequence). This CDR3 contains 16 residues. CDR3: CASSLGGGYGNQPQHF. CDR3 sequence (DNA): TGTGCCAGCAGCTTAGGTGGAGGGTATGGCAATCAGCCCCAGCATTTT.

The J gene is TRBJ2-2, the V gene TRBV5-1, with D unresolved. Trimming took off 2 bases at V and 3 bases at J, with 8 bases between the two ends. Germline lookup yields CDR1 SGHRS and CDR2 YFSETQ. The CDR3 is 14 amino acids. The CDR3 bases are TGCGCCAGCAGCTTCGCGTTTGACACCGGGGAGCTGTTTTTT. Protein sequence: CASSFAFDTGELFF. The whole variable domain, filled in from reference TRBV5-1 and TRBJ2-2, reads KAGVTQTPRYLIKTRGQQVTLSCSPISGHRSVSWYQQTPGQGLQFLFEYFSETQRNKGNFPGRFSGRQFSNSRSEMNVSTLELGDSALYLCASSFAFDTGELFFGEGSRLTVL.

The chain has TRBV7-2 and TRBJ2-7, with 7 bases fitting TRBD1. The V gene's germline CDR1 is SGHTA and CDR2 FQGNSA. The V gene end was trimmed by 5 bases and the J gene end by 3 bases; junction bases not matched to a gene: 13. The CDR3 extends over 16 amino acids. The CDR3 sequence: CASSPFSSGTDYEQYF. The CDR3, as DNA: TGTGCCAGCAGCCCCTTCTCTTCCGGGACAGACTACGAGCAGTACTTC.

V and J are TRBV3-1 (or the pseudogene TRBV3-2) and TRBJ2-1, with 10 bases fitting TRBD1. This CDR3 is built from 19 residues. Germline CDR1 and CDR2: LGHDT and YNNKEL (reference sequence). The V and J ends lost 0 bases and 4 bases, in that order; junction bases with no gene match: 12. The CDR3 sequence: CASSQETRVGQGKYNEQFF. CDR3 in DNA: TGTGCCAGCAGCCAAGAGACTAGGGTGGGACAGGGGAAATACAATGAGCAGTTCTTC.

The chain recombines TRBV2 with TRBJ2-7; D may be TRBD1 (6 bases). Trimming shortened V by 5 bases and J by 2 bases, and 16 bases separated the two germline ends. The CDR3 extends over 15 amino acids. Per germline, CDR1 SNHLY and CDR2 FYNNEI. CDR3 bases: TGTGCCAGCAGTTGGGACACCTCAGGTGCCTACGAGCAGTACTTC. Encoded protein: CASSWDTSGAYEQYF.

This clone was seen only a few times. This rearrangement joins TRBV6-6 to TRBJ2-3; D is possibly TRBD1 (5 bases). This CDR3 has 13 residues. Germline CDR1 is MNHNY and CDR2 is SVGAGI (reference sequence). V lost 6 bases, J lost 1 base, and 8 bases lay in between. The chain's CDR3 is CASRPRGTDTQYF. The CDR3 nucleotides are TGTGCCAGCAGACCCAGGGGCACAGATACGCAGTATTTT.

This clone was seen a single time. In nucleotides, the CDR3 is TGTGCCAGCTCACCGAATAGGGGCAGGGGGTATGGCTACACCTTC. It is translated as CASSPNRGRGYGYTF. This sequence joins TRBV18 and TRBJ1-2, with 7 positions matching TRBD1. The J segment lost 5 bases and the V segment lost 3 bases, leaving 9 bases of the junction unmatched. Germline-derived CDR1 and CDR2 are KGHSH and LQKENI. The CDR3 contains 15 residues.

The chain carries TRBV5-4 and TRBJ2-1, with D possibly being TRBD1 (5 bases). The CDR3 consists of 12 residues. The V gene's germline CDR1 is SGHNT and CDR2 YYREEE (reference sequence). V dropped 3 bases and J dropped 9 bases, with 10 bases sitting between them. CDR3 region: CASSSLTAEQFF. Here the CDR3 DNA reads TGTGCCAGCAGCTCTTTGACAGCTGAGCAGTTCTTC. Combining the CDR3 with reference TRBV5-4 and TRBJ2-1 gives the whole variable domain ETGVTQSPTHLIKTRGQQVTLRCSSQSGHNTVSWYQQALGQGPQFIFQYYREEENGRGNFPPRFSGLQFPNYSSELNVNALELDDSALYLCASSSLTAEQFFGPGTRLTVL.

The chain joins TRBV6-5 to TRBJ1-2, with 7 bases identical to TRBD1. Germline V gene data show CDR1 as MNHEY and CDR2 as SVGAGI. This CDR3 is 15 amino acids long. V lost 2 bases to trimming and J lost 7 bases; unmatched junction nucleotides: 10. The CDR3 region is CASSYGSATGVGYTF. CDR3 coding DNA: TGTGCCAGCAGTTACGGGTCGGCCACAGGGGTTGGCTACACCTTC.

V and J are TRBV30 and TRBJ2-3, with D maybe TRBD1 (5 bases). With 2 bases removed from V and 0 bases from J, the gap between germline ends came to 12 bases. Germline V CDR1 and CDR2: GTSNPN, SVGIG (reference sequence). The CDR3 extends over 15 amino acids. In nucleotides, the CDR3 is TGTGCCTGGAGTCGACAGCTTCTTAGCACAGATACGCAGTATTTT. It translates to CAWSRQLLSTDTQYF.

DNA of the CDR3: TGTGCCACTTCGTTAGCCTCTGGGGCCAACGTCCTGACTTTC. Protein: CATSLASGANVLTF. This chain uses TRBV28 with TRBJ2-6; the D is unclear. V was trimmed by 10 bases and J by 0 bases, leaving 10 bases between them. Germline CDR1 and CDR2: MDHEN and SYDVKM. CDR3 length: 14 amino acids.

The genes are TRBV28 and TRBJ1-1; D unclear. Germline V CDR1 and CDR2: MDHEN, SYDVKM. Between the trimmed V and J ends, which lost 6 bases and 6 bases, there was a span of 20 bases. The CDR3 sequence is 15 residues long. CDR3 sequence: CASSPYELIFPEAFF. In nucleotides, the CDR3 is TGTGCCAGCAGCCCTTATGAACTAATCTTCCCTGAAGCTTTCTTT. The entire variable domain, with the rest obtained from reference TRBV28 and TRBJ1-1, is as follows: DVKVTQSSRYLVKRTGEKVFLECVQDMDHENMFWYRQDPGLGLRLIYFSYDVKMKEKGDIPEGYSVSREKKERFSLILESASTNQTSMYLCASSPYELIFPEAFFGQGTRLTVV.

This clone was found a few times. This sequence joins TRBV12-5 and TRBJ1-5; D ambiguous. This CDR3 contains 14 residues. V shed 1 base and J shed 0 bases, with 4 bases lying between them. Germline CDR1 and CDR2: LGHNT and FRNRAP. In nucleotides, the CDR3 is TGTGCTAGTGGTTTGGAATATAGCAATCAGCCCCAGCATTTT. Amino acids: CASGLEYSNQPQHF.

The rearrangement links TRBV7-3 to TRBJ2-1; TRBD1 aligns across 8 bases. Germline V lookup: CDR1 SGHTA, CDR2 FQGTGA. The V gene end was trimmed by 8 bases and the J gene end by 2 bases; junction bases not matched to a gene: 8. The CDR3 extends over 15 amino acids. CDR3 residues: CASSTQGATYNEQFF. The CDR3 DNA reads TGTGCCAGCTCGACGCAGGGGGCTACCTACAATGAGCAGTTCTTC.

The chain combines TRBV19 with TRBJ1-5; the match to TRBD1 covers 10 bases. This CDR3 has 14 residues. Per the germline V gene, CDR1 is LNHDA and CDR2 is SQIVND (reference sequence). The J segment lost 6 bases and the V segment lost 1 base, leaving 0 bases of the junction unmatched. In DNA form, the CDR3 reads TGTGCCAGTAGTATAGGGACAGGGGGTCAGCCCCAGCATTTT. Protein: CASSIGTGGQPQHF.

The rearrangement uses TRBV3-1 (or the pseudogene TRBV3-2) and TRBJ2-7; D uncertain. CDR1 is LGHDT and CDR2 is YNNKEL in the germline V gene (reference sequence). The CDR3 sequence is 11 residues long. V was trimmed by 1 base and J by 7 bases, leaving 5 bases between them. The CDR3 loop is CASSQVQEQYF. The CDR3 DNA reads as TGTGCCAGCAGCCAAGTACAGGAGCAGTACTTC.

This clone was detected only once. This chain connects TRBV10-3 to TRBJ2-7, with 8 positions matching TRBD2. This CDR3 is built from 14 residues. Germline CDR1 is ENHRY and CDR2 is SYGVKD. With V trimmed by 6 bases and J by 5 bases, 9 bases remained unmatched. CDR3 region: CAIRAREGSNEQYF. CDR3 in DNA: TGTGCCATCAGGGCTCGGGAGGGTAGCAACGAGCAGTACTTC.

The chain links TRBV4-1 to TRBJ1-1, with 9 bases fitting TRBD1. CDR1 and CDR2 from the germline V gene are MGHRA and YSYEKL. This CDR3 contains 13 residues. Unmatched junction bases numbered 2, after V lost 4 bases and J lost 5 bases. CDR3 residues: CASSLGQGTEAFF. The CDR3 DNA sequence: TGCGCCAGCAGCCTCGGACAGGGGACTGAAGCTTTCTTT.